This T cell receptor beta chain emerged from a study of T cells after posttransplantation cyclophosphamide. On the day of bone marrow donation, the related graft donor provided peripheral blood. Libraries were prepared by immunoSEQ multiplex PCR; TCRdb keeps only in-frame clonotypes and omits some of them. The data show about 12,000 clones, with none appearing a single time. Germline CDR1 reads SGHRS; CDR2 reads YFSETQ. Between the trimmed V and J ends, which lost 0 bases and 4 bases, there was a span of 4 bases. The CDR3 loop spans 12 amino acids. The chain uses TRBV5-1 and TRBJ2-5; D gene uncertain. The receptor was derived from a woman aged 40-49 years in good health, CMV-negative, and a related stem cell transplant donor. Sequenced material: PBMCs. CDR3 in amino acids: CASSLDGETQYF. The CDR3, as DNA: TGCGCCAGCAGCTTGGACGGAGAGACCCAGTACTTC.